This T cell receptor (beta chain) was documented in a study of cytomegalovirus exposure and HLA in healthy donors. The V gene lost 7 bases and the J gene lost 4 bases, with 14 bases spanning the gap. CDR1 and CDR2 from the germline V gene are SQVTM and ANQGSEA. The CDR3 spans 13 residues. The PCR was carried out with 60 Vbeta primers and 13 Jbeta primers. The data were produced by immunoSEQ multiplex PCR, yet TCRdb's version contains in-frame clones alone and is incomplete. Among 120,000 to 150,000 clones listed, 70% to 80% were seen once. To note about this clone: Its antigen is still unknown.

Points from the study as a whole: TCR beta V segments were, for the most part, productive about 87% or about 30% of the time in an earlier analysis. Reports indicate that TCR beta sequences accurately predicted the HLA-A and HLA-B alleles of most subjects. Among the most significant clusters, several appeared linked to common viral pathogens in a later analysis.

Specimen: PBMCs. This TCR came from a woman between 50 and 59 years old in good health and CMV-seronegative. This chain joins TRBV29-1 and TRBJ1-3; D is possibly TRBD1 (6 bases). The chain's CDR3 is CSAYRASGNTIYF. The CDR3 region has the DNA TGCAGCGCTTACAGGGCATCAGGAAACACCATATATTTT.